The source of this T cell receptor beta chain is a study of early T cells in non-severe SARS-CoV-2 infection (dated by TCRdb to the early 2020s). Regarding the study in general: Because TCR sequencing was done on bulk RNA from unsorted whole blood, the alpha and beta chains could not be paired.

This clonotype was recorded at least ten times. No cognate antigen has been identified for it. The input lacks base qualities; no much larger clone sits a single base away. On the study overall, not on this receptor specifically: VDJdb matching was skewed toward anti-spike CD8 responses and likely underestimated virus-specific expansions, missing private and CD4 specificities.

The library was prepared using 5' RACE. TCRdb names NextSeq 500 as the instrument used. The TCR library protocol attached unique molecular identifiers to individual cDNA molecules to correct for sequencing error and PCR bias. Both TCR alpha and beta chains were sequenced, and tight co-correlation was observed between alpha and beta sequence abundances in each sample. The authors' analysis ran thus. Decombinator V4 was used to annotate TCR sequences for V gene, J gene and CDR3. Expanded TCRs were defined as changing significantly between any two time points under a Poisson model with p below 0.0001. TCR abundances were normalised to the total number of TCRs sequenced per sample and expressed as counts per million. VDJdb, accessed 1 November 2021, was searched for CMV, EBV and SARS-CoV-2 annotated TCRs, excluding TCRs annotated for multiple antigens. TCRdb redid the processing of the public reads, applying fastp at Q25 and MiXCR, and retained in-frame beta chains. Rows matching on CDR3 protein sequence are summarized as one entry with the most common DNA and genes. The V and J calls come from TCRdb's annotation, not from the publication. The sample yields some 46,000 distinct CDR3 sequences; roughly 6.6% were counted once. The ten largest make up around 21% of the sample.

This was a case-control study nested in a cohort of healthcare workers in London, UK, who had nasopharyngeal swab PCR tests and blood samples taken every week. Between 23 and 31 March 2020, the week of the UK lockdown, healthcare workers were enrolled and then followed up weekly for as long as 16 weeks. The receptor's source is an adult who was a healthcare worker with PCR-confirmed SARS-CoV-2 infection or an uninfected control (not recorded which). Sequences were derived from whole blood, sampled at baseline.

The CDR3 is CATSRANRVKNTEAFF. The sequenced DNA: TGTGCCACCAGCAGGGCTAACAGGGTTAAGAACACTGAAGCTTTCTTT. The rearrangement combines TRBV15 with TRBJ1-1; the D segment could be TRBD1, given 6 matching bases. V is reduced by 3 bases and J by 1 base, leaving a spacing of 15 bases between them. The CDR1 and CDR2 encoded by the germline V gene (reference sequence) are LNHNV and YYDKDF. The CDR3 runs 16 residues from the cysteine to the phenylalanine. Only the CDR3 region is kept as DNA, spanning 48 bases read in frame from base 1.